Sequencing of this TCR beta chain was carried out in a study of shared clonotypes between healthy human individuals. Study at large: The donors, two women and a few men, were aged 18 to 49.

CD45RO negativity and positive selection for CCR7 defined naive CD8 cells, a population that excluded terminally differentiated effector memory CD45RA+ cells. All of the donors resided in Nashville, Tennessee, and each was a Caucasian adult. The repertoire was sequenced with immunoSEQ multiplex PCR; TCRdb's copy has only in-frame clones and lacks some. The data hold under 700,000 clones, with approximately 96% observed a single time. The germline V gene has CDR1 SQVTM and CDR2 ANQGSEA. This CDR3 region has 14 residues. With V trimmed by 7 bases and J by 2 bases, 4 bases remained unmatched. The material sequenced was naive CD8+ T cells sorted from blood. The source of this sequence is a woman younger than 45 in good health. V gene TRBV29-1 combines with J gene TRBJ2-6; 8 bases agree with TRBD1. The CDR3, as DNA: TGCAGCGCGACAGGGGACCCTGGGGCCAACGTCCTGACTTTC. Encoded protein: CSATGDPGANVLTF.